A selection of T cell receptor beta chains follows, all from one sample in a study of blood T cell repertoires in COVID-19. Using immunoSEQ multiplex PCR, the repertoire was profiled, and TCRdb retains in-frame clones only, with some absent. This sample has more than 200,000 clones, with about 80% found just once. Sequencing used peripheral blood. These receptors all stem from a woman between 35 and 50 years old with active or convalescent COVID-19. Each CDR3 is given with its conserved first and last residue. D genes are given only for firm matches. Size values are once, few and many counts, or a class for expanded clones, and some rows have none.

D	V	J	size	CDR3	DNA
NA	TRBV27	TRBJ1-6	NA	CASSPALGSNSPLHF	TGTGCCAGCAGTCCCGCACTAGGGAGTAATTCACCCCTCCACTTT
TRBD1	TRBV29-1	TRBJ2-1	NA	CSVRDRGLNEQFF	TGCAGCGTCAGGGACAGGGGCCTTAATGAGCAGTTCTTC
TRBD1	TRBV5-8	TRBJ2-1	NA	CASSANRDRGPKEQFF	TGTGCCAGCAGCGCAAACCGGGACAGGGGGCCGAAAGAGCAGTTCTTC
TRBD1	TRBV7-3	TRBJ1-2	NA	CASSPDRGYGYTF	TGTGCCAGCAGCCCGGACAGGGGCTACGGCTACACCTTC
NA	TRBV7-3	TRBJ2-7	NA	CASSRDNDEQYF	TGTGCCAGCAGCCGGGACAACGACGAGCAGTACTTC
TRBD2	TRBV27	TRBJ2-1	few	CASSLKAGGIYNEQFF	TGTGCCAGCAGTTTAAAGGCGGGGGGGATTTACAATGAGCAGTTCTTC
TRBD1	TRBV7-9	TRBJ1-1	NA	CASRLDRGRGEAFF	TGTGCCAGCAGGTTAGACAGGGGGCGCGGTGAAGCTTTCTTT
TRBD1	TRBV9	TRBJ1-3	NA	CASSGDSIRDGNTIYF	TGTGCCAGCAGCGGGGACAGTATCCGTGATGGAAACACCATATATTTT
NA	TRBV5-6	TRBJ2-7	NA	CASSLGQGSYEQYF	TGTGCCAGCAGCTTGGGGCAGGGCTCCTACGAGCAGTACTTC
TRBD1	TRBV27	TRBJ1-6	NA	CASARGPYYNSPLHF	TGTGCCAGCGCCAGGGGGCCCTACTATAATTCACCCCTCCACTTT
TRBD1	TRBV18	TRBJ1-1	NA	CASSPPPLTGELTEAFF	TGTGCCAGCTCACCACCGCCTCTTACAGGGGAGTTAACCGAAGCTTTCTTT
TRBD1	TRBV5-1	TRBJ1-3	NA	CASSLDRGYSGNTIYF	TGCGCCAGCAGCTTGGACAGGGGGTACTCTGGAAACACCATATATTTT
NA	TRBV5-1	TRBJ2-3	NA	CASSLEVTETDTQYF	TGCGCCAGCAGCTTGGAGGTGACAGAGACAGATACGCAGTATTTT
TRBD2	TRBV27	TRBJ2-1	NA	CASSLAGDGGEQFF	TGTGCCAGCAGTTTAGCGGGAGATGGTGGTGAGCAGTTCTTC
NA	TRBV5-1	TRBJ1-2	few	CASSLTGLYGYTF	TGCGCCAGCAGCTTGACAGGCCTCTATGGCTACACCTTC
TRBD1	TRBV7-9	TRBJ2-7	NA	CASSYGTGGYVYEQYF	TGTGCCAGCAGCTACGGGACAGGGGGCTATGTTTACGAGCAGTACTTC
TRBD1	TRBV4-2	TRBJ1-2	NA	CASSHGQGKTAPYGYTF	TGTGCCAGCAGCCACGGACAGGGGAAAACAGCCCCCTATGGCTACACCTTC
TRBD1	TRBV19	TRBJ1-2	NA	CASAPSGQGDYGYTF	TGTGCCAGCGCGCCCTCCGGACAGGGAGACTATGGCTACACCTTC
NA	TRBV10-1	TRBJ2-1	once	CASSVGPRDEQFF	TGCGCCAGCAGTGTAGGTCCTCGGGATGAGCAGTTCTTC
TRBD1	TRBV7-9	TRBJ1-1	NA	CASSGTGGAPQEAFF	TGTGCCAGCAGCGGGACAGGGGGGGCCCCCCAGGAAGCTTTCTTT
NA	TRBV15	TRBJ2-3	NA	CATSRDYTDTQYF	TGTGCCACCAGCAGAGATTACACAGATACGCAGTATTTT
NA	TRBV12-3/TRBV12-4	TRBJ1-5	NA	CASREGGNQPQHF	TGTGCCAGCCGGGAAGGCGGCAATCAGCCCCAGCATTTT
NA	TRBV5-5	TRBJ1-1	NA	CASSFRFHGAAGGTEAFF	TGTGCCAGCAGCTTTAGGTTCCACGGGGCAGCGGGGGGTACTGAAGCTTTCTTT
TRBD1	TRBV11-3	TRBJ1-1	few	CASSLGRWTGGNTEAFF	TGTGCCAGCAGCTTAGGCCGGTGGACAGGGGGCAATACTGAAGCTTTCTTT
NA	TRBV4-2	TRBJ2-5	once	CASSQEGLGETQYF	TGTGCCAGCAGCCAAGAGGGGCTGGGGGAGACCCAGTACTTC
TRBD1	TRBV27	TRBJ1-1	NA	CASSSKRDRKLTEAFF	TGTGCCAGCAGTTCGAAACGGGACAGAAAGCTCACTGAAGCTTTCTTT
TRBD2	TRBV4-1	TRBJ2-7	few	CASSRLFGTSGTYEQYF	TGCGCCAGCAGCCGCCTCTTCGGGACTAGCGGTACCTACGAGCAGTACTTC
NA	TRBV7-2	TRBJ1-5	NA	CASSLAGRQPQHF	TGTGCCAGCAGCTTAGCAGGGAGGCAGCCCCAGCATTTT
NA	TRBV7-2	TRBJ1-6	NA	CASSLEQNNSPLHF	TGTGCCAGCAGCTTAGAACAGAATAATTCACCCCTCCACTTT
TRBD2	TRBV30	TRBJ2-3	once	CACVAGGTSDTQYF	TGTGCCTGTGTAGCGGGGGGGACATCGGATACGCAGTATTTT
TRBD1	TRBV24-1	TRBJ2-5	NA	CATSRTGVEETQYF	TGTGCCACCAGCCGAACAGGGGTTGAGGAGACCCAGTACTTC
TRBD1	TRBV7-8	TRBJ1-1	NA	CASSLAITGVTTEAFF	TGTGCCAGCAGCTTAGCGATTACAGGGGTGACCACTGAAGCTTTCTTT
TRBD2	TRBV30	TRBJ2-5	NA	CAWIGGQETQYF	TGTGCCTGGATCGGGGGGCAAGAGACCCAGTACTTC
TRBD2	TRBV6-2/TRBV6-3	TRBJ2-3	NA	CASSYGPLAGGSDTQYF	TGTGCCAGCAGTTACGGACCACTAGCGGGGGGATCAGATACGCAGTATTTT
TRBD1	TRBV10-3	TRBJ2-7	NA	CAISEQGDSYEQYF	TGTGCCATCAGTGAACAGGGGGACTCCTACGAGCAGTACTTC
NA	TRBV7-9	TRBJ2-1	NA	CASSSQADSYNEQFF	TGTGCCAGCAGCTCCCAAGCCGACTCCTACAATGAGCAGTTCTTC
TRBD1	TRBV5-5	TRBJ1-1	NA	CASSGTGTGVTGTEAFF	TGTGCCAGCAGCGGTACCGGGACAGGGGTTACGGGGACTGAAGCTTTCTTT
TRBD2	TRBV18	TRBJ2-3	NA	CASSQVAGASTDTQYF	TGTGCCAGCTCACAAGTAGCGGGGGCATCCACAGATACGCAGTATTTT
NA	TRBV29-1	TRBJ2-2	few	CSVTKKNTGELFF	TGCAGCGTAACAAAGAAGAACACCGGGGAGCTGTTTTTT
NA	TRBV7-3	TRBJ2-3	NA	CASSLGLSTDTQYF	TGTGCCAGCAGCTTAGGACTAAGCACAGATACGCAGTATTTT
NA	TRBV2	TRBJ2-4	few	CASKRMRVLAKNIQYF	TGTGCCAGCAAGCGGATGAGGGTTTTGGCCAAAAACATTCAGTACTTC
TRBD2	TRBV10-3	TRBJ2-5	NA	CAISELVGTSGSVETQYF	TGTGCCATCAGTGAGCTGGTCGGGACTAGCGGGAGTGTCGAGACCCAGTACTTC
NA	TRBV9	TRBJ1-1	NA	CASSVLGVNTEAFF	TGTGCCAGCAGCGTGCTAGGAGTGAACACTGAAGCTTTCTTT
NA	TRBV4-2	TRBJ2-1	NA	CASSARKLAHDNEQFF	TGTGCCAGCAGCGCCCGGAAGCTAGCGCATGACAATGAGCAGTTCTTC
NA	TRBV2	TRBJ1-4	NA	CASSEAKNRDGEKLFF	TGTGCCAGCAGTGAAGCGAAGAACAGGGATGGTGAAAAACTGTTTTTT
NA	TRBV6-5	TRBJ2-5	NA	CASRINRRESAQYF	TGTGCCAGCAGGATCAATCGGAGAGAGTCGGCCCAGTACTTC
TRBD1	TRBV28	TRBJ1-4	NA	CASSLRDRLEKGFF	TGTGCCAGCAGTTTGCGGGACAGACTTGAAAAGGGTTTTTTT
NA	TRBV19	TRBJ1-3	NA	CASSTGGTGNTIYF	TGTGCCAGTAGTACGGGGGGTACTGGAAACACCATATATTTT
NA	TRBV4-3	TRBJ2-7	NA	CASSQDHSYEQYF	TGCGCCAGCAGCCAAGACCACAGCTACGAGCAGTACTTC
NA	TRBV7-9	TRBJ2-7	few	CASSLTSSYEQYF	TGTGCCAGCAGCTTAACAAGCTCCTACGAGCAGTACTTC
NA	TRBV24-1	TRBJ2-2	NA	CATSVADTNTGELFF	TGTGCCACCAGTGTGGCAGACACTAACACCGGGGAGCTGTTTTTT
TRBD1	TRBV7-9	TRBJ1-2	NA	CASSSGGQVLNNYGYTF	TGTGCCAGCAGCTCGGGCGGACAGGTCTTGAATAACTATGGCTACACCTTC
NA	TRBV12-5	TRBJ2-2	NA	CASGIGTDGELFF	TGTGCTAGTGGTATCGGGACTGACGGGGAGCTGTTTTTT
TRBD1	TRBV6-6	TRBJ1-5	NA	CASSLGQGGRNQPQHF	TGTGCCAGCAGTCTCGGACAGGGTGGGCGCAATCAGCCCCAGCATTTT